This T cell receptor (beta chain) was identified in a study of PD-1 blockade in classical Hodgkin lymphoma. Germline assignment: CDR1 MNHEY and CDR2 SMNVEV (reference sequence). The CDR3 is made up of 14 amino acids. V was cut by 1 base and J by 7 bases, with 14 bases left in between. Broader study findings: Reports indicated that newly diagnosed patients had lower baseline TCR diversity than healthy donors did. It was CD4+ TCR diversity, not CD8+, that rose significantly by C4D1. Exclusion covered patients beginning nivolumab under 1 year post-ASCT.

Brentuximab vedotin exposure varied among the patients, all of whom had relapsed after autologous stem cell transplantation. The best responses consisted of complete response, partial response or progressive disease. Profiled with immunoSEQ multiplex PCR; TCRdb holds only in-frame clones, not every one. The table lists fewer than 65,000 clones, around 90% of them singletons. About this clone: Its target is unknown.

This sequence originates from a human donor with classical Hodgkin lymphoma. This specimen was peripheral blood mononuclear cells (PBMCs), taken at baseline. This chain joins TRBV27 and TRBJ2-7; tentatively, D is TRBD2 (7 bases). CDR3 DNA: TGTGCCAGCAGTTTATTGGGGGGGGCAGGTGAGCAGTACTTC. Its protein is CASSLLGGAGEQYF.